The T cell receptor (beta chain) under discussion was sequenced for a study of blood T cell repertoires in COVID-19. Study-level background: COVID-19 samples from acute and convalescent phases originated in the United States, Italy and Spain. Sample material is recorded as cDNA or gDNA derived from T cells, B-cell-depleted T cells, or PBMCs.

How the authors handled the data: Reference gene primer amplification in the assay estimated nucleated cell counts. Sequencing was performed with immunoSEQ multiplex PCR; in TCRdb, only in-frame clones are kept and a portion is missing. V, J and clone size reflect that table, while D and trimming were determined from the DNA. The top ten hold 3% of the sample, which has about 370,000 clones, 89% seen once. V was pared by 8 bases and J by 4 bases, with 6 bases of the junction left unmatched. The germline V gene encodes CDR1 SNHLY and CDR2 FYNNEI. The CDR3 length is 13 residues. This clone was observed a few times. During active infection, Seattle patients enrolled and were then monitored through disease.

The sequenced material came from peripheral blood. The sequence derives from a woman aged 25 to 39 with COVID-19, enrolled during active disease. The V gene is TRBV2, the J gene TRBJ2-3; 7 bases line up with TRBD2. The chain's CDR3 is CASLGGRSDTQYF. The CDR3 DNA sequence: TGTGCCAGCTTAGGCGGGAGATCAGATACGCAGTATTTT.